The 19 T cell receptor beta chains given below trace back to one sample, sequenced in a study of blood T cell repertoires in COVID-19. TCRdb keeps only in-frame clones here, not all; method: immunoSEQ multiplex PCR. The sample lists 220,000 or so clones; over 75% were seen once. What was sequenced was PBMCs or T cells enriched from blood (not recorded which). These receptor sequences come from a woman aged 18-29 years in a cohort exposed to, infected with or recovered from COVID-19 (not recorded which).

Only a few counts were recorded for this clone. The genes are TRBV5-4 and TRBJ1-3, with 8 bases aligning to TRBD1. The V gene end was trimmed by 4 bases and the J gene end by 4 bases; junction bases not matched to a gene: 7. This CDR3 comprises 15 residues. Germline CDR1 SGHNT, CDR2 YYREEE (reference sequence). CDR3 sequence: CASSDPTGEGNTIYF. Here the CDR3 DNA reads TGTGCCAGCAGCGACCCGACAGGGGAGGGAAACACCATATATTTT.

The chain carries TRBV19 and TRBJ2-1; 7 bases are a match to TRBD2. The germline V gene encodes CDR1 LNHDA and CDR2 SQIVND (reference sequence). Losses at the gene ends were 5 bases for V and 6 bases for J; bases not matched to a gene: 4. The CDR3 covers 13 residues. CDR3 protein: CASSAGARNEQFF. The CDR3 DNA sequence: TGTGCCAGTAGTGCGGGAGCCCGCAATGAGCAGTTCTTC.

The sample holds a few counts of this clone. This chain uses TRBV5-4 with TRBJ2-7; D is possibly TRBD2 (6 bases). CDR3 length: 14 amino acids. The V gene's germline CDR1 is SGHNT and CDR2 YYREEE (reference sequence). The V and J ends lost 4 bases and 3 bases respectively, with 14 bases between them. The DNA of the CDR3 is TGTGCCAGCAGCACTAGCCCCGGCGACTACGAGCAGTACTTC. Translation gives CASSTSPGDYEQYF.

This chain connects TRBV12-3 or TRBV12-4 to TRBJ2-2, with unresolved D. V lost 6 bases to trimming and J lost 7 bases, with 3 bases between them. The CDR3 runs 10 residues. The CDR3 bases are TGTGCCAGCAGGAGCGGGGAGCTGTTTTTT. As protein: CASRSGELFF.

This clone was seen a few times. The chain carries TRBV5-1 and TRBJ2-1, with 7 bases fitting TRBD2. CDR3 length: 15 residues. The junction had 8 bases not matched to a gene; V was cut back by 4 bases and J by 4 bases. From germline, CDR1 is SGHRS and CDR2 YFSETQ. The CDR3 region is CASSPGLPEYNEQFF. The CDR3 DNA is TGCGCCAGCAGCCCGGGACTACCCGAATACAATGAGCAGTTCTTC.

The CDR3 sequence is CASSGGSYEQYF. The CDR3 bases are TGTGCCAGCAGCGGGGGCAGCTACGAGCAGTACTTC. This rearrangement joins TRBV5-8 to TRBJ2-7; a weak D match, TRBD1 (6 bases). The CDR3 loop spans 12 amino acids. Germline values: CDR1 SGHTS, CDR2 YDEGEE. The V end lost 4 bases, the J end lost 3 bases, and 8 bases lay between the germline ends.

The J gene is TRBJ2-3, the V gene TRBV3-1 (or the pseudogene TRBV3-2); D perhaps matches TRBD2 (5 bases). V was pared by 0 bases and J by 6 bases, with 13 bases between. The CDR3 sequence is 15 residues long. Germline V gene lookup returns CDR1 LGHDT and CDR2 YNNKEL (reference sequence). CDR3 amino acids: CASSQELRGRDTQYF. The CDR3 DNA reads as TGTGCCAGCAGCCAAGAGCTACGGGGAAGGGATACGCAGTATTTT.

V gene TRBV3-1 (or the pseudogene TRBV3-2) combines with J gene TRBJ1-1, with 7 bases lining up with TRBD1. CDR3 length: 16 residues. V was pared by 0 bases and J by 5 bases, with 9 bases of the junction left unmatched. Germline lookup yields CDR1 LGHDT and CDR2 YNNKEL (reference sequence). The CDR3 DNA sequence: TGTGCCAGCAGCCAAGAAAACAGGGGAACGGAAACTGAAGCTTTCTTT. This codes for CASSQENRGTETEAFF.

This clone has more than one count but fewer than ten. The CDR3 DNA is TGTGCCAGCAGCCAAGGGACAGGAGACAGCACAGATACGCAGTATTTT. Its translation is CASSQGTGDSTDTQYF. J is TRBJ2-3 and V is TRBV4-2; the match to TRBD1 covers 7 bases. The CDR3 sequence is 16 residues long. The V and J ends lost 1 base and 0 bases, in that order; junction bases with no gene match: 4. CDR1 is LGHNA, CDR2 YNFKEQ, per germline.

The chain joins TRBV5-1 to TRBJ1-6, with D perhaps matching TRBD1 (5 bases). V was cut by 2 bases and J by 10 bases, with 16 bases left in between. Germline CDR1 reads SGHRS; CDR2 reads YFSETQ. This CDR3 comprises 15 residues. This CDR3 is CASSLNGRAQSPLHF. The CDR3 bases are TGCGCCAGCAGCTTAAATGGCAGGGCACAGTCACCCCTCCACTTT.

The rearrangement links TRBV28 to TRBJ1-2, with 7 positions matching TRBD1. CDR3 length equals 14 residues. In germline, CDR1 is MDHEN, CDR2 SYDVKM. Trimming cost V 8 bases and J 0 bases; bases outside gene matches: 6. CDR3 DNA: TGTGCCAGCCGATCGGGACAGACTAACTATGGCTACACCTTC. This codes for CASRSGQTNYGYTF.

The V gene is TRBV5-4, the J gene TRBJ1-2; TRBD1 is a possible D gene (5 bases). The length of the CDR3 is 13 residues. From germline, CDR1 is SGHNT and CDR2 YYREEE (reference sequence). V was clipped by 4 bases and J by 8 bases, with 15 bases between them. CDR3 amino acids: CASSKDTGRGYTF. The CDR3 DNA follows: TGTGCCAGCAGCAAGGACACCGGCCGGGGCTACACCTTC.

This chain links TRBV18 with TRBJ2-1; unclear D gene. The CDR3 loop spans 13 amino acids. V lost 0 bases and J 7 bases, leaving 7 bases between the germline ends. Germline lookup yields CDR1 KGHSH and CDR2 LQKENI. CDR3 in amino acids: CASSPPADNEQFF. CDR3 bases: TGTGCCAGCTCACCACCGGCAGATAATGAGCAGTTCTTC.

CDR3 protein: CASEGGEQLDTEAFF. CDR3 nucleotides: TGTGCCAGCGAAGGAGGCGAACAACTAGACACTGAAGCTTTCTTT. This chain connects TRBV28 to TRBJ1-1; D is unresolved. Deletions cut 8 bases from V and 3 bases from J, with 19 bases between. Germline-derived CDR1 and CDR2 are MDHEN and SYDVKM. CDR3 length equals 15 residues.

This clone has more than one count but fewer than ten. The same CDR3 arises from other DNA sequences in this sample as well. The chain couples TRBV2 to TRBJ1-2; perhaps TRBD1 as D (6 bases). Trimming removed 4 bases from V and 2 bases from J, with 8 bases in between. CDR3 size: 13 residues. Germline V lookup: CDR1 SNHLY, CDR2 FYNNEI. CDR3 protein: CASSGTGNYGYTF. DNA for the CDR3: TGTGCCAGCAGTGGTACAGGGAACTATGGCTACACCTTC.

This clone is a singleton in its sample. The chain joins TRBV3-1 (or the pseudogene TRBV3-2) to TRBJ2-1; D not certain. Germline assignment: CDR1 LGHDT and CDR2 YNNKEL (reference sequence). Between the trimmed V and J ends, which lost 0 bases and 10 bases, there was a span of 10 bases. The CDR3 totals 13 residues. CDR3 nucleotide sequence: TGTGCCAGCAGCCAAGATCGTGGCAGGGAGCAGTTCTTC. It specifies CASSQDRGREQFF.

This chain links TRBV7-3 with TRBJ1-6; 9 nucleotides match TRBD1. CDR1 SGHTA and CDR2 FQGTGA come from the germline V gene. The CDR3 is 16 amino acids. J gave up 7 bases and V 5 bases, and 9 bases lay outside the gene matches. The CDR3: CASSPGTGPQNSPLHF. CDR3 nucleotides: TGTGCCAGCAGCCCAGGGACAGGGCCGCAAAATTCACCCCTCCACTTT.

This clone has just one count. This chain joins TRBV28 and TRBJ1-2, with 9 nucleotides matching TRBD1. The ends lost 6 bases at V and 7 bases at J; junction bases unmatched: 9. The CDR3 has 14 residues. Per germline, CDR1 MDHEN and CDR2 SYDVKM. The CDR3 loop is CASSSSGQGSGYTF. For the CDR3, the DNA is TGTGCCAGCAGCAGTTCAGGACAGGGGTCTGGCTACACCTTC.

This clone was seen at least ten times. The CDR3 region is CASSLSATGNGYTF. The CDR3 coding sequence is TGTGCCAGCAGCTTAAGCGCTACAGGGAATGGCTACACCTTC. The V gene is TRBV7-3, the J gene TRBJ1-2; tentative D call: TRBD1 (6 bases). The CDR3 consists of 14 residues. The germline V gene has CDR1 SGHTA and CDR2 FQGTGA. The V end was cut by 1 base, the J end by 6 bases, with 12 bases between.